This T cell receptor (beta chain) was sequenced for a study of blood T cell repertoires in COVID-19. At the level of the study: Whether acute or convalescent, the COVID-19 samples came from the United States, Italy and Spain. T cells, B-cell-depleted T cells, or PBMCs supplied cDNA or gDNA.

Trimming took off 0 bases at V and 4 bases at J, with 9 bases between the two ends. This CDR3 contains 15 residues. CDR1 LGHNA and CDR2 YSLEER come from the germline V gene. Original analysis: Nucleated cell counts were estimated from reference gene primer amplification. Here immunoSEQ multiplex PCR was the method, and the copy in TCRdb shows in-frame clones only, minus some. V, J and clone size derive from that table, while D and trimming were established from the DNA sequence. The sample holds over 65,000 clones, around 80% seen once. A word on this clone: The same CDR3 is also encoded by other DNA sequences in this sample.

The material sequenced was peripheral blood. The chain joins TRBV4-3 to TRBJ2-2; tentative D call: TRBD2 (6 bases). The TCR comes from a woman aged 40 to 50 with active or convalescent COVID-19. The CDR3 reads CASSQDGGITGELFF. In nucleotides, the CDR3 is TGCGCCAGCAGCCAAGATGGGGGGATCACCGGGGAGCTGTTTTTT.